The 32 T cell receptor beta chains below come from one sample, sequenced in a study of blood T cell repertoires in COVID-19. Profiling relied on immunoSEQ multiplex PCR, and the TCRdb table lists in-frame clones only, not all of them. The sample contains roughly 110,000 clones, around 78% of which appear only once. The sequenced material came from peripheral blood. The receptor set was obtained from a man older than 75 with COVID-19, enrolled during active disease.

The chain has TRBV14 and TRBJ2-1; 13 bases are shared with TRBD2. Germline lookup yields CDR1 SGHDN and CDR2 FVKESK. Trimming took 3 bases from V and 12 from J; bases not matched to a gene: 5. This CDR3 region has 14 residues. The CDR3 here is CASSHGLAGDGQFF. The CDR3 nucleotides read TGTGCCAGCAGCCACGGACTAGCGGGAGATGGGCAGTTCTTC.

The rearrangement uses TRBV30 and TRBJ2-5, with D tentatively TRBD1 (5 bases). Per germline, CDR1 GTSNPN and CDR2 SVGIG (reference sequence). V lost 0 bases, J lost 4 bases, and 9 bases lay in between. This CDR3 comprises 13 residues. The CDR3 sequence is CAWSVQGVETQYF. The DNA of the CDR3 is TGTGCCTGGAGTGTACAAGGGGTAGAGACCCAGTACTTC.

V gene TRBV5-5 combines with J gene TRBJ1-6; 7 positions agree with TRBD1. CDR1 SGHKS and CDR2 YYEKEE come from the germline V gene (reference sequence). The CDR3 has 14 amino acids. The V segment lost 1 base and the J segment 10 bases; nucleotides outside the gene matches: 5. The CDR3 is CASSLTGENSPLHF. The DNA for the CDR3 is TGTGCCAGCAGCTTGACAGGGGAAAACTCACCCCTCCACTTT.

CDR3 nucleotide sequence: TGCAGCGTTGATTCAGGGGACTACGAGCAGTACTTC. Translating it yields CSVDSGDYEQYF. The chain uses TRBV29-1 and TRBJ2-7, with a tentative D call TRBD1 (6 bases). V lost 3 bases and J 3 bases, leaving 9 bases between the germline ends. This CDR3 region has 12 residues. Looked up from germline, CDR1 is SQVTM and CDR2 is ANQGSEA.

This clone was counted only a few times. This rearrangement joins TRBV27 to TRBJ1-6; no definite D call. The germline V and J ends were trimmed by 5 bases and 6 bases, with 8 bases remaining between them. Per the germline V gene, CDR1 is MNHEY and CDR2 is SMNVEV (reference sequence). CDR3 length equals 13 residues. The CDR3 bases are TGTGCCAGCAGTCCCCCCGGTAATTCACCCCTCCACTTT. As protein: CASSPPGNSPLHF.

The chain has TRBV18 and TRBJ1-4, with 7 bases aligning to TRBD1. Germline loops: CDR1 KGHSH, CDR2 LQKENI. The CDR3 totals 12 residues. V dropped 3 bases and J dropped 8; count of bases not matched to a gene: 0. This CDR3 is CASSPDREKLFF. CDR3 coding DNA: TGTGCCAGCTCACCGGACAGGGAAAAACTGTTTTTT.

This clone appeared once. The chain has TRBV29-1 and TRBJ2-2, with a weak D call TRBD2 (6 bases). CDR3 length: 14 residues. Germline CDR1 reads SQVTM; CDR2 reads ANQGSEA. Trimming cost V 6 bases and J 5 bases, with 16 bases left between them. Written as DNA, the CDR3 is TGCAGCGTCCGGAAGGACGGGGGAACCGGGGAGCTGTTTTTT. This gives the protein CSVRKDGGTGELFF.

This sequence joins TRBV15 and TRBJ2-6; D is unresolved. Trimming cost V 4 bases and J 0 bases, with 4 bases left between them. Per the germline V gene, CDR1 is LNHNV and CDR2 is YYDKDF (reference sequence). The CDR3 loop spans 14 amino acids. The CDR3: CATSTSSGANVLTF. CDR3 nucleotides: TGTGCCACCAGCACCAGCTCTGGGGCCAACGTCCTGACTTTC.

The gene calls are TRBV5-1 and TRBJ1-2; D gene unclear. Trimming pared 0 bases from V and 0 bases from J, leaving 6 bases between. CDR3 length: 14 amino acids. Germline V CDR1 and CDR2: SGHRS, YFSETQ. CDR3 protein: CASSLVTTNYGYTF. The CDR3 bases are TGCGCCAGCAGCTTGGTGACAACTAACTATGGCTACACCTTC.

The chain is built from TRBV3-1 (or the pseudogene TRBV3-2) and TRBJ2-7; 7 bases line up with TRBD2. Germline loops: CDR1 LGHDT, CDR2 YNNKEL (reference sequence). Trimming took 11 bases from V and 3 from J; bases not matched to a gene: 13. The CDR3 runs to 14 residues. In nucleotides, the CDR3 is TGTGCCGGACACCCAACGGGACTAATCTACGAGCAGTACTTC. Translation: CAGHPTGLIYEQYF.

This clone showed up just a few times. CDR3 sequence: CAISESRGQGRETQYF. The CDR3 nucleotides are TGTGCCATCAGTGAGTCGAGAGGACAGGGAAGGGAGACCCAGTACTTC. This chain uses TRBV10-3 with TRBJ2-5, with 8 bases lining up with TRBD1. With V trimmed by 0 bases and J by 5 bases, 8 bases remained unmatched. Looked up from germline, CDR1 is ENHRY and CDR2 is SYGVKD. There are 16 residues in the CDR3.

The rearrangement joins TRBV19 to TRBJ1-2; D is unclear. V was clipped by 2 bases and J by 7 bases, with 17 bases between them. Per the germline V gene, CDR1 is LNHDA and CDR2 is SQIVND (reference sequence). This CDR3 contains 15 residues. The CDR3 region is CASSIKGEALIGYTF. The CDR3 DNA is TGTGCCAGTAGTATAAAAGGAGAGGCCTTGATTGGCTACACCTTC.

This chain's CDR3 is CASSPLQNSPLHF. The CDR3 DNA sequence: TGTGCCAGCAGTCCACTACAAAATTCACCCCTCCACTTT. V is TRBV25-1 and J is TRBJ1-6; D remains unclear. Germline assignment: CDR1 MGHDK and CDR2 SYGVNS. The V gene lost 5 bases and the J gene lost 7 bases, with 9 bases spanning the gap. This CDR3 comprises 13 residues.

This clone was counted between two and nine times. The CDR3 nucleotides read TGCGCCAGCAGCCAAGTGGCTCCAACGTACAATGAGCAGTTCTTC. Its protein product is CASSQVAPTYNEQFF. The chain has TRBV4-3 and TRBJ2-1; D not certain. The CDR3 covers 15 residues. V was cut by 1 base and J by 4 bases, with 11 bases left in between. Germline CDR1 reads LGHNA; CDR2 reads YSLEER.

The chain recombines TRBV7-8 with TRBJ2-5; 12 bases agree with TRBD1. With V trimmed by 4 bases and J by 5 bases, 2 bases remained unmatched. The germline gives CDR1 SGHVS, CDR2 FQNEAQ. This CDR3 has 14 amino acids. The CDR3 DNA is TGTGCCAGCAGCTGGGACAGGGGGCAGGAGACCCAGTACTTC. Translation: CASSWDRGQETQYF.

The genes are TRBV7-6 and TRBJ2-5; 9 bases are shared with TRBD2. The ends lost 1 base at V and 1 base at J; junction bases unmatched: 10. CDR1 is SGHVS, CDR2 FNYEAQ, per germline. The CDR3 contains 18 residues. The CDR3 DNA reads TGTGCCAGCAGCTTAGTGGTAACCCTAGCGGGACCCCAAGAGACCCAGTACTTC. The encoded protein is CASSLVVTLAGPQETQYF.

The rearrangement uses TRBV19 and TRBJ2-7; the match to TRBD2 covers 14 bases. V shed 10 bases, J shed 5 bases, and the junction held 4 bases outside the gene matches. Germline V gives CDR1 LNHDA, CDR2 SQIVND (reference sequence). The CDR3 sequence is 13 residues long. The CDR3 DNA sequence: TGTGCCACCGGACTAGCGGGAGGAAACGAGCAGTACTTC. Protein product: CATGLAGGNEQYF.

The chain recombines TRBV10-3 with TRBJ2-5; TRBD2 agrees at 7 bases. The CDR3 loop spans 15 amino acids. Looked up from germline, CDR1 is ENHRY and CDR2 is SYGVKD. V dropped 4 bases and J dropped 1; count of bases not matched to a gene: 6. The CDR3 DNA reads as TGTGCCATCAGTGTAAGTCCTAGCGGCCAAGAGACCCAGTACTTC. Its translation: CAISVSPSGQETQYF.

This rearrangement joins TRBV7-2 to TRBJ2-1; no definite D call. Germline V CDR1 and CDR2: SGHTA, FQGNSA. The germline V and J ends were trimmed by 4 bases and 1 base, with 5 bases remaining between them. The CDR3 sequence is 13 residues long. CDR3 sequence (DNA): TGTGCCAGCAGCTCAGGATCCTACAATGAGCAGTTCTTC. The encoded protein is CASSSGSYNEQFF.

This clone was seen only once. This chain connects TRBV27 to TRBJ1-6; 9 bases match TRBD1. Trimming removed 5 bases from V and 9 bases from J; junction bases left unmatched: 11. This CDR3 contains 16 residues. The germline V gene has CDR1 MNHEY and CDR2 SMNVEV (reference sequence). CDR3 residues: CASSLNGAGQGSPLHF. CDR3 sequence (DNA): TGTGCCAGCAGTCTTAACGGGGCGGGACAGGGTTCACCCCTCCACTTT.

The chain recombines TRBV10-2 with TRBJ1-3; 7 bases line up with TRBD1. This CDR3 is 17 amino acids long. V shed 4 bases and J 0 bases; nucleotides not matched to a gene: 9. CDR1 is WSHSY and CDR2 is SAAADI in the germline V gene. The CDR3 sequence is CASSVKTGYFSGNTIYF. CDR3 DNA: TGCGCCAGCAGTGTAAAGACAGGGTACTTCTCTGGAAACACCATATATTTT.

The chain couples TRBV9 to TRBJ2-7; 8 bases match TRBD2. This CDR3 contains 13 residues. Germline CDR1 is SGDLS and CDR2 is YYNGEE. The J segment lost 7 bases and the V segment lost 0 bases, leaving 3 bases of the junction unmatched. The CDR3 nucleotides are TGTGCCAGCAGCGTAGCGCCGGGAGGGGAGCAGTACTTC. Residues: CASSVAPGGEQYF.

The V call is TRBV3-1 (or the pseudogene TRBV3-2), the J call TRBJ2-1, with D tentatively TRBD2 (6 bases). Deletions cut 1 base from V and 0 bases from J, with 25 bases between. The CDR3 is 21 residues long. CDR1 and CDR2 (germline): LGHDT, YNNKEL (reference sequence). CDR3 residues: CASSQGARGGSGRGSYNEQFF. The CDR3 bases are TGTGCCAGCAGCCAAGGAGCTAGGGGTGGATCTGGGCGGGGCTCCTACAATGAGCAGTTCTTC.

DNA for the CDR3: TGTGCCAGCGCCAGAGGACTTCCCACAGATACGCAGTATTTT. Translation gives CASARGLPTDTQYF. The chain is built from TRBV27 and TRBJ2-3, with a tentative D call TRBD2 (5 bases). Germline CDR1 is MNHEY and CDR2 is SMNVEV (reference sequence). The CDR3 sequence is 14 residues long. Trimming removed 8 bases from V and 2 bases from J, with 14 bases in between.

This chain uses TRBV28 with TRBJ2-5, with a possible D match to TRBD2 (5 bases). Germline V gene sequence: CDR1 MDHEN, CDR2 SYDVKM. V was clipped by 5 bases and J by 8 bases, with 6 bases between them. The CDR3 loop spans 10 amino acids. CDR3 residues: CASSRLTQYF. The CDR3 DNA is TGTGCCAGCAGTCGACTAACCCAGTACTTC.

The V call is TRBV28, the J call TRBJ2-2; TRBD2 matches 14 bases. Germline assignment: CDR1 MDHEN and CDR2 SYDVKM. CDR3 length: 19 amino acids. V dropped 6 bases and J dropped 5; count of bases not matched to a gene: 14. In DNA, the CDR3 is TGTGCCAGCAGCCCTACGACCGGGACTAGCGGGAGATTGACCGGGGAGCTGTTTTTT. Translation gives CASSPTTGTSGRLTGELFF.

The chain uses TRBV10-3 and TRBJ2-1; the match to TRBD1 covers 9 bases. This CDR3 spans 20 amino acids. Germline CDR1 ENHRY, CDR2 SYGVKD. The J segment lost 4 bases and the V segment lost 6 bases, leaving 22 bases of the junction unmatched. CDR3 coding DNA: TGTGCCATCAGCCCAGGACAGGGGACGGCCCCCGGGTCGGGATACAATGAGCAGTTCTTC. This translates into CAISPGQGTAPGSGYNEQFF.

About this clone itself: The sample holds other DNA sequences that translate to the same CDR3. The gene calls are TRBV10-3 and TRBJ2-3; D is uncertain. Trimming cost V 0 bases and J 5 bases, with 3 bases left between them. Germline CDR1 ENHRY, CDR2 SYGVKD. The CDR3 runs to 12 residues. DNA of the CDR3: TGTGCCATCAGTGAGTCCAGAGATACGCAGTATTTT. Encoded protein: CAISESRDTQYF.

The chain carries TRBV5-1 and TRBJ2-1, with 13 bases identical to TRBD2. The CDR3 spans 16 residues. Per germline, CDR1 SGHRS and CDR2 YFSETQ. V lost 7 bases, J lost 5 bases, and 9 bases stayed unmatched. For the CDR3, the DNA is TGCGCCAGCTTTCGGACTAGCGGGAGTCTGGACAATGAGCAGTTCTTC. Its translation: CASFRTSGSLDNEQFF. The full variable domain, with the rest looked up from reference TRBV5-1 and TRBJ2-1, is KAGVTQTPRYLIKTRGQQVTLSCSPISGHRSVSWYQQTPGQGLQFLFEYFSETQRNKGNFPGRFSGRQFSNSRSEMNVSTLELGDSALYLCASFRTSGSLDNEQFFGPGTRLTVL.

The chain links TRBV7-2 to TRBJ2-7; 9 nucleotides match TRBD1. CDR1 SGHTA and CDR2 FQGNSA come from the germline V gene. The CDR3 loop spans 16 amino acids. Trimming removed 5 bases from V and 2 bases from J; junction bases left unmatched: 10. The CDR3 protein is CASSHPGQGRAYEQYF. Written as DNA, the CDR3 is TGTGCCAGCAGCCACCCGGGACAGGGACGGGCCTACGAGCAGTACTTC.

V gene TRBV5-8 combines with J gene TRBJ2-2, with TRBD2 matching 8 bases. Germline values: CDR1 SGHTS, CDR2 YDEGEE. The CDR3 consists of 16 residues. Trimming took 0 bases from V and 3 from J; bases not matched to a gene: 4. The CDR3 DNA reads TGTGCCAGCAGCTTGGGGAGCGGGAGTTACACCGGGGAGCTGTTTTTT. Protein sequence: CASSLGSGSYTGELFF.

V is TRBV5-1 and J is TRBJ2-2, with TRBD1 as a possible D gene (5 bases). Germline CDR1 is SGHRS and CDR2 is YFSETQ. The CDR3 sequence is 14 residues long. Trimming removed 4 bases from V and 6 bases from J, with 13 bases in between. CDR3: CASSGAGPPGELFF. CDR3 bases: TGCGCCAGCAGCGGGGCAGGGCCCCCCGGGGAGCTGTTTTTT.